The sequence of this TCR beta chain was determined in a study of control samples from healthy donors and cancer patients. Generated by immunoSEQ multiplex PCR, the TCRdb table keeps only in-frame clones and is missing some. This table has about 100,000 clones, roughly 90% appearing once. CDR1 and CDR2 from the germline V gene are KGHSH and LQKENI. This CDR3 region has 13 residues. Trimming left V 3 bases short and J 8 bases short, with 10 bases between. The TCR sequence derives from a human donor in good health. The donor label of this sample is uncertain. The sequencing input was blood. This rearrangement joins TRBV18 to TRBJ1-4, with D unresolved. The CDR3 coding sequence is TGTGCCAGCTCACCCTCTAGTGGGGAAAAACTGTTTTTT. It codes for CASSPSSGEKLFF.